The entry that follows covers one TCR beta chain sequence. Since a far larger clone is one base different, this is likely a read error. This specimen includes other DNA sequences encoding the same CDR3. The sample is drawn from a study of sequential checkpoint blockade in melanoma. Across the whole study: First-line arms were nivolumab then ipilimumab, or the reverse, randomized 1:1. Both treatment sequences were followed by maintenance nivolumab.

Produced via immunoSEQ multiplex PCR; TCRdb's table is partial and in-frame only. The sample yields over 10,000 clones, about 68% seen once. Treatment indicated: randomized to nivolumab then ipilimumab (arm A) or the reverse (arm B). Live CD3+CD8+ CD19− CD56− cells were sorted from PBMCs. CDR1 MNHEY and CDR2 SVGAGI come from the germline V gene. The CDR3 is 14 amino acids. Sequencing was performed on CD8+ T cells sorted from blood (inferred from file names), taken from a patient given nivolumab and ipilimumab in sequence. The origin of this receptor is a human donor with melanoma. This rearrangement joins TRBV6-5 to TRBJ1-2, with D maybe TRBD1 (6 bases). The CDR3 bases are TGTGCCAGCAGTTACTCGGACAGTAACTACGGCTACACCTTC. Its translation is CASSYSDSNYGYTF.